Listed below are T cell receptor beta chains from one sample, sequenced in a study of T cell responses to AZD1222 COVID-19 vaccine. Profiled with immunoSEQ multiplex PCR; TCRdb holds only in-frame clones, not every one. The sample includes 100,000 or so clones, roughly 86% of them seen just once. Here the sequenced sample was peripheral blood, taken on day 0 of AZD1222 vaccination. The receptors stem from an adult in good health. Each CDR3 is given with its conserved first and last residue. Each record gives: V gene, CDR3 length, CDR3 protein.

V gene: TRBV5-1; CDR3 length: 15; CDR3 protein: CASSLYGTSGNTIYF
V gene: TRBV7-9; CDR3 length: 15; CDR3 protein: CASSPQGERGQPQHF
V gene: TRBV25-1; CDR3 length: 13; CDR3 protein: CASRRGGGTEAFF
V gene: TRBV2; CDR3 length: 14; CDR3 protein: CASRPLTGNTEAFF
V gene: TRBV18; CDR3 length: 15; CDR3 protein: CASSPTPDSGNTIYF
V gene: TRBV27; CDR3 length: 15; CDR3 protein: CASSFTGQGAYEQYF
V gene: TRBV18; CDR3 length: 15; CDR3 protein: CASSPDRVIGWSAYF
V gene: TRBV4-1; CDR3 length: 17; CDR3 protein: CASSPRTLALMNTEAFF
V gene: TRBV28; CDR3 length: 16; CDR3 protein: CASSSRLAGGFETQYF
V gene: TRBV7-9; CDR3 length: 14; CDR3 protein: CASSLGQGNQPQHF
V gene: TRBV4-1; CDR3 length: 17; CDR3 protein: CASSQGGNLLSGNTIYF
V gene: TRBV11-1; CDR3 length: 14; CDR3 protein: CASSSQWDNYGYTF
V gene: TRBV7-9; CDR3 length: 16; CDR3 protein: CASSLDLSGTEDTQYF
V gene: TRBV9; CDR3 length: 15; CDR3 protein: CASSYGQGSTGELFF
V gene: TRBV28; CDR3 length: 14; CDR3 protein: CASSLDPSYNEQFF
V gene: TRBV6-5; CDR3 length: 14; CDR3 protein: CASSYSGTRDEQYF
V gene: TRBV7-3; CDR3 length: 19; CDR3 protein: CASSLMASGRALRVGEQYF
V gene: TRBV5-1; CDR3 length: 15; CDR3 protein: CASSLAPWGRREQYF
V gene: TRBV23-1; CDR3 length: 9; CDR3 protein: CARGRGYTF
V gene: TRBV7-9; CDR3 length: 13; CDR3 protein: CASSLIRGSGYTF
V gene: TRBV6-5; CDR3 length: 14; CDR3 protein: CASSPPRNQETQYF
V gene: TRBV7-9; CDR3 length: 11; CDR3 protein: CASSGRAEAFF
V gene: TRBV7-2; CDR3 length: 17; CDR3 protein: CASSETPGPFSGNTIYF
V gene: TRBV2; CDR3 length: 13; CDR3 protein: CASSTGLAGEQFF
V gene: TRBV21-1; CDR3 length: 16; CDR3 protein: CASSSPSGTNNYGYTF
V gene: TRBV4-3; CDR3 length: 14; CDR3 protein: CASASGLALDTQYF
V gene: TRBV6-5; CDR3 length: 13; CDR3 protein: CASRPGGPEPQHF